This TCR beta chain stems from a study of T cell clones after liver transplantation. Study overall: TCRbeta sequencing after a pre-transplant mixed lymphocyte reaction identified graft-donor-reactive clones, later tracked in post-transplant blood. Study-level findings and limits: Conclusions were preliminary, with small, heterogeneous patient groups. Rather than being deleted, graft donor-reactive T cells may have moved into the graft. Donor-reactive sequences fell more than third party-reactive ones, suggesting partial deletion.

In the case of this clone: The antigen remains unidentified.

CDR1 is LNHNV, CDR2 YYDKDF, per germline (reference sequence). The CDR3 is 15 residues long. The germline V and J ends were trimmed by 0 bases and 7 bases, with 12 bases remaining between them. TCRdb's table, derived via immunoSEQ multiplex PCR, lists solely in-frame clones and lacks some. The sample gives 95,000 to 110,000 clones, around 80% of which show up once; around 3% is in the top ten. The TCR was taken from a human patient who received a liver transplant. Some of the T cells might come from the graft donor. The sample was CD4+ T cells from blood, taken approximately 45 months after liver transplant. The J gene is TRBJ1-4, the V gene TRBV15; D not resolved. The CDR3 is CATSRDLGQVEKLFF. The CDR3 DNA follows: TGTGCCACCAGCAGAGATCTTGGCCAGGTTGAAAAACTGTTTTTT.